The 19 T cell receptor beta chains below were found in one sample sequenced in a study of blood T cell repertoires in COVID-19. Profiling relied on immunoSEQ multiplex PCR, and the TCRdb table lists in-frame clones only, not all of them. This sample has 25,000 to 35,000 clones, with about 91% found just once. Input material: peripheral blood. Receptors originate from a human donor in a cohort sampled during active COVID-19.

The chain couples TRBV3-1 (or the pseudogene TRBV3-2) to TRBJ2-3; 10 nucleotides match TRBD1. CDR3 length: 16 amino acids. V lost 0 bases and J lost 3; bases outside the gene matches: 3. CDR1 LGHDT and CDR2 YNNKEL come from the germline V gene (reference sequence). The CDR3 reads CASSQESGQGTDTQYF. As DNA, the CDR3 is TGTGCCAGCAGCCAAGAATCGGGACAGGGGACAGATACGCAGTATTTT.

The chain couples TRBV19 to TRBJ1-1, with no clear D. CDR3 length: 13 amino acids. The V gene's germline CDR1 is LNHDA and CDR2 SQIVND (reference sequence). V was pared by 6 bases and J by 7 bases, with 15 bases between. The CDR3 DNA sequence: TGTGCCAGTAGAAGAGCGCGGGAGGGTGAAGCTTTCTTT. It codes for CASRRAREGEAFF.

The V call is TRBV11-2, the J call TRBJ2-3; 9 bases agree with TRBD2. This CDR3 is built from 18 residues. V was pared by 3 bases and J by 0 bases, with 10 bases of the junction left unmatched. In germline, CDR1 is SGHAT, CDR2 FQNNGV. The CDR3 nucleotides read TGTGCCAGCAGCTTTACTGGCGGGAGGGCCGTCAGCACAGATACGCAGTATTTT. Protein product: CASSFTGGRAVSTDTQYF.

The V call is TRBV19, the J call TRBJ1-5; D unclear. CDR1 and CDR2 from the germline V gene are LNHDA and SQIVND (reference sequence). With 1 base removed from V and 8 bases from J, the gap between germline ends came to 9 bases. The CDR3 contains 13 residues. The CDR3, as DNA: TGTGCCAGTAGTATAGGACACGGTGAGCCCCAGCATTTT. Its protein is CASSIGHGEPQHF.

The chain has TRBV28 and TRBJ2-1; D perhaps matches TRBD1 (5 bases). Trimming took off 3 bases at V and 2 bases at J, with 14 bases between the two ends. The CDR3 is 16 residues long. Germline CDR1 reads MDHEN; CDR2 reads SYDVKM. The DNA for the CDR3 is TGTGCCAGCAGTTTCAGGGCAGTTGTAACCTACAATGAGCAGTTCTTC. It yields the protein CASSFRAVVTYNEQFF.

This rearrangement joins TRBV29-1 to TRBJ2-3; D uncertain. Germline V gene lookup returns CDR1 SQVTM and CDR2 ANQGSEA. V shed 2 bases and J shed 2 bases, with 14 bases lying between them. The CDR3 runs 15 residues. This CDR3 is CSVEFMELLTDTQYF. DNA of the CDR3: TGCAGCGTTGAATTTATGGAACTACTCACAGATACGCAGTATTTT.

The chain joins TRBV9 to TRBJ2-3; 12 bases are a match to TRBD2. With V trimmed by 0 bases and J by 0 bases, 5 bases remained unmatched. The CDR3 contains 18 residues. CDR1 SGDLS and CDR2 YYNGEE come from the germline V gene. CDR3 amino acids: CASSVELAGGSSTDTQYF. The CDR3 DNA reads as TGTGCCAGCAGCGTAGAACTAGCGGGGGGATCAAGCACAGATACGCAGTATTTT. Full variable domain (outside the CDR3, taken from reference TRBV9 and TRBJ2-3): DSGVTQTPKHLITATGQRVTLRCSPRSGDLSVYWYQQSLDQGLQFLIQYYNGEERAKGNILERFSAQQFPDLHSELNLSSLELGDSALYFCASSVELAGGSSTDTQYFGPGTRLTVL.

J is TRBJ1-4 and V is TRBV18; TRBD1 might be the D (5 bases). The CDR3 consists of 14 residues. The ends were cut back, 5 bases at V and 5 bases at J, with 12 bases in the middle. Germline CDR1 is KGHSH and CDR2 is LQKENI. Here the CDR3 reads CASSSQGPNEKLFF. The CDR3 DNA sequence: TGTGCCAGCTCATCCCAGGGTCCCAATGAAAAACTGTTTTTT.

The rearrangement joins TRBV7-8 to TRBJ1-1; D is undetermined. CDR3 size: 19 residues. Trimming left V 3 bases short and J 0 bases short, with 23 bases between. Germline lookup yields CDR1 SGHVS and CDR2 FQNEAQ. The CDR3 is CASSFTSPSTRGLNTEAFF. The CDR3 nucleotides are TGTGCCAGCAGCTTCACATCCCCTTCCACGCGGGGTTTGAACACTGAAGCTTTCTTT.

The chain couples TRBV29-1 to TRBJ2-2; D ambiguous. CDR1 is SQVTM, CDR2 ANQGSEA, per germline. The germline V and J ends were trimmed by 4 bases and 4 bases, with 4 bases remaining between them. The CDR3 contains 11 residues. The CDR3 spells CSVAGTGELFF. The CDR3 bases are TGCAGCGTTGCAGGCACCGGGGAGCTGTTTTTT.

V and J are TRBV10-3 and TRBJ1-2; 7 bases agree with TRBD1. J lost 3 bases, V lost 2 bases, and 6 bases had no gene match. The CDR3 runs to 15 residues. CDR1 is ENHRY, CDR2 SYGVKD, per germline. The CDR3 DNA follows: TGTGCCATCAGTGAGATAAGGGGGCGCGACTATGGCTACACCTTC. Protein product: CAISEIRGRDYGYTF.

CDR3 amino acids: CASSQTRETQYF. DNA for the CDR3: TGTGCCAGCAGTCAGACACGAGAGACCCAGTACTTC. This chain joins TRBV12-3 or TRBV12-4 and TRBJ2-5, with unresolved D. The CDR3 runs to 12 residues. V shed 5 bases and J shed 4 bases, with 8 bases lying between them.

The V gene is TRBV5-1, the J gene TRBJ2-6, with D unresolved. This CDR3 has 17 residues. V dropped 0 bases and J dropped 0 bases, with 10 bases sitting between them. Germline values: CDR1 SGHRS, CDR2 YFSETQ. The CDR3 protein is CASSLAGTISGANVLTF. In DNA, the CDR3 is TGCGCCAGCAGCTTGGCAGGTACAATCTCTGGGGCCAACGTCCTGACTTTC.

The chain has TRBV24-1 and TRBJ2-1; TRBD2 matches at 9 bases. The CDR3 length is 15 residues. The V gene's germline CDR1 is KGHDR and CDR2 SFDVKD. Trimming cost V 5 bases and J 5 bases; bases outside gene matches: 6. As DNA, the CDR3 is TGTGCCACCAGTGCTTGGGTAGCGGGGGACAATGAGCAGTTCTTC. Translated, it gives CATSAWVAGDNEQFF.

The V gene is TRBV12-3 or TRBV12-4, the J gene TRBJ2-3; D might be TRBD2 (5 bases). V was cut by 10 bases and J by 4 bases, with 9 bases left in between. This CDR3 is built from 11 residues. Written as DNA, the CDR3 is TGTGCCATAGGGAGCGCAGATACGCAGTATTTT. Its translation is CAIGSADTQYF.

This clone was detected once. This chain joins TRBV19 and TRBJ1-2; D gene unclear. V lost 5 bases and J lost 9, with 16 bases in between. CDR1 and CDR2 (germline): LNHDA, SQIVND (reference sequence). The CDR3 extends over 13 amino acids. CDR3 residues: CASSFGPAGSYTF. In nucleotides, the CDR3 is TGTGCCAGTAGTTTCGGCCCAGCAGGTAGCTACACCTTC.

The rearrangement uses TRBV7-2 and TRBJ2-5; D remains ambiguous. In germline, CDR1 is SGHTA, CDR2 FQGNSA. The V gene lost 1 base and the J gene lost 4 bases, with 7 bases spanning the gap. This CDR3 contains 13 residues. The CDR3 coding sequence is TGTGCCAGCAGCTTAGTAGGCGGAGAGACCCAGTACTTC. This translates into CASSLVGGETQYF.

V usage is TRBV6-5 and J usage is TRBJ2-7, with no clear D. Deletions cut 6 bases from V and 4 bases from J, with 13 bases between. Germline V gene lookup returns CDR1 MNHEY and CDR2 SVGAGI. The CDR3 loop spans 13 amino acids. CDR3 nucleotides: TGTGCCAGCAGCCCCTCCGCAGATTACGAGCAGTACGTC. It yields the protein CASSPSADYEQYV.

This clone has just a few counts. The J gene is TRBJ2-2, the V gene TRBV28, with 10 bases that match TRBD1. Unmatched junction bases numbered 4, after V lost 8 bases and J lost 4 bases. The CDR3 is 14 amino acids. Germline-derived CDR1 and CDR2 are MDHEN and SYDVKM. The CDR3 region has the DNA TGTGCCAGCTCGGGACAGGGGACCACCGGGGAGCTGTTTTTT. Translation: CASSGQGTTGELFF.